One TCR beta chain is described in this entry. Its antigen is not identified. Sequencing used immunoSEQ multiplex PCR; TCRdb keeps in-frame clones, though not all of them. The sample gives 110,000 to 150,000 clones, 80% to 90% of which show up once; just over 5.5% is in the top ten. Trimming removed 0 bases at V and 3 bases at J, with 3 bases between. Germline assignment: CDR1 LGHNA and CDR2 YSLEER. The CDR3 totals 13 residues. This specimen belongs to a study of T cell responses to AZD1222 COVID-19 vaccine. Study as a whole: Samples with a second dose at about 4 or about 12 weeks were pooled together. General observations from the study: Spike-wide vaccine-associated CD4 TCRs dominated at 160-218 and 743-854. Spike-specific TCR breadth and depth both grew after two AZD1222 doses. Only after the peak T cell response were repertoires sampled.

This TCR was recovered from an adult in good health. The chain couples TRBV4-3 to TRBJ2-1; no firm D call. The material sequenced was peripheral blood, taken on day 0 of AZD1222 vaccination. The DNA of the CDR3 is TGCGCCAGCAGCCAAGACAGCTACAATGAGCAGTTCTTC. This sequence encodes CASSQDSYNEQFF.